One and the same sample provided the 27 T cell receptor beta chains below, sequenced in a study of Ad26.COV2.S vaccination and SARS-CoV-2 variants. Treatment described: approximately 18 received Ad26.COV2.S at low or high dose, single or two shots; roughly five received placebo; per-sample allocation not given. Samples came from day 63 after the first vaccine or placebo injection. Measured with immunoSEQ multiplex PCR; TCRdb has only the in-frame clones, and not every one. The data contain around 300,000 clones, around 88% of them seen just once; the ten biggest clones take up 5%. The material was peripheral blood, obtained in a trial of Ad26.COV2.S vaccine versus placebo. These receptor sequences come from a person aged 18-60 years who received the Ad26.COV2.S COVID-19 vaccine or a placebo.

The CDR3 nucleotides are TGTGCCAGCAGCCGTGGCAGCGCCAGCCCGAACACAGATACGCAGTATTTT. Its translation is CASSRGSASPNTDTQYF. The chain uses TRBV5-8 and TRBJ2-3; no clear D gene. V lost 4 bases and J 2 bases, leaving 20 bases between the germline ends. In germline, CDR1 is SGHTS, CDR2 YDEGEE. This CDR3 region has 17 residues.

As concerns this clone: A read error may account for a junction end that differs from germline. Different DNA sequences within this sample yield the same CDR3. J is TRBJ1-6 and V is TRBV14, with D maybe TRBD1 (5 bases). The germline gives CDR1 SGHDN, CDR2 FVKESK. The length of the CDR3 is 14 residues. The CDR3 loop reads CASSQVTAQSPLHF. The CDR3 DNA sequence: TGTGCCAGCAGCCAAGTGACAGCTCAGTCACCCCTTCACTTT.

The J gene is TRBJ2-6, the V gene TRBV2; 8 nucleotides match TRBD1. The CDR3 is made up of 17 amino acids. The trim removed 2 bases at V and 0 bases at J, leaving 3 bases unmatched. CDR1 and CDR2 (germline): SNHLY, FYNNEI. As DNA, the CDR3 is TGTGCCAGCAGTGAACAGGGGGCCTCCTCTGGGGCCAACGTCCTGACTTTC. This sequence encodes CASSEQGASSGANVLTF.

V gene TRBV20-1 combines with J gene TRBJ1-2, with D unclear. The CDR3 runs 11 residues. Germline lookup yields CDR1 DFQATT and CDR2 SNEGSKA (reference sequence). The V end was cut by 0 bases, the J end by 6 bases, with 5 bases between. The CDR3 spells CSARELNGYTF. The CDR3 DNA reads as TGCAGTGCTAGAGAATTAAATGGCTACACCTTC.

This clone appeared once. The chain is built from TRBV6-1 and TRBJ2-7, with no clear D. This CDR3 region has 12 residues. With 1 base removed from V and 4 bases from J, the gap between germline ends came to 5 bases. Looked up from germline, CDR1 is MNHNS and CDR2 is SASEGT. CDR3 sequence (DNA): TGTGCCAGCAGTGAAGGACTGTACGAGCAGTACTTC. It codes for CASSEGLYEQYF.

The CDR3: CASSIPAGDTQYF. The CDR3 DNA reads as TGTGCCAGTAGTATTCCGGCGGGAGATACGCAGTATTTT. The J gene is TRBJ2-3, the V gene TRBV19; weak D call: TRBD2 (5 bases). This CDR3 is 13 amino acids long. Germline V gene sequence: CDR1 LNHDA, CDR2 SQIVND (reference sequence). The germline V and J ends were trimmed by 3 bases and 5 bases, with 9 bases remaining between them.

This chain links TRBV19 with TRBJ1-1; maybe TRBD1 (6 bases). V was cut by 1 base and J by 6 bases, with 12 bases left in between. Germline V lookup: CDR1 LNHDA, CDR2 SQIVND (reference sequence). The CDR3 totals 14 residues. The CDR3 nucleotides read TGTGCCAGTAGTATAGCCATCAACAGGGCTGAAGCTTTCTTT. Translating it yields CASSIAINRAEAFF.

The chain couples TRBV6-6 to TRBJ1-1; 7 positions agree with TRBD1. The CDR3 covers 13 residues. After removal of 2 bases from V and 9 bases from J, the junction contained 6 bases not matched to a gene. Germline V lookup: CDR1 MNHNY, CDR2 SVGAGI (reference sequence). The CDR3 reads CASSYQEGAQAFF. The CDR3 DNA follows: TGTGCCAGCAGTTACCAAGAGGGGGCCCAAGCTTTCTTT.

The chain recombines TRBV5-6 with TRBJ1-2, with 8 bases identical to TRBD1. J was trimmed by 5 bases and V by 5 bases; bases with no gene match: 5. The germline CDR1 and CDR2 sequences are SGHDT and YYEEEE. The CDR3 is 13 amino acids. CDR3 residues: CASSKDRAYGYTF. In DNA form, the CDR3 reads TGTGCCAGCAGTAAGGACAGGGCTTATGGCTACACCTTC.

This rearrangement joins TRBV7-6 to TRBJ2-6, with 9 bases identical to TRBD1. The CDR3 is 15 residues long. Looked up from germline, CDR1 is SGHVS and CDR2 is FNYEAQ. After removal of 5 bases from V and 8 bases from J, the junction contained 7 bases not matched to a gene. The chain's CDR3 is CASSAGTGSTNVLTF. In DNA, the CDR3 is TGTGCCAGCAGCGCAGGGACAGGGAGTACCAACGTCCTGACTTTC.

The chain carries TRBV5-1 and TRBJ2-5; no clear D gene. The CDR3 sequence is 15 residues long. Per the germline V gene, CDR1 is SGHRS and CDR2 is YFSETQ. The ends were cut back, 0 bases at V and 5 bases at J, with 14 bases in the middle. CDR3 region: CASSLAVPVRETQYF. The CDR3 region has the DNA TGCGCCAGCAGCTTGGCCGTCCCCGTTCGGGAGACCCAGTACTTC.

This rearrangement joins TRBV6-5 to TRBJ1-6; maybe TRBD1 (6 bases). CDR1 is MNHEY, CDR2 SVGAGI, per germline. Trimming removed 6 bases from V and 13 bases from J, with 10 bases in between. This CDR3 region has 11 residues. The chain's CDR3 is CASSGGGPLHF. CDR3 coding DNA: TGTGCCAGCAGCGGAGGGGGGCCCCTCCACTTT.

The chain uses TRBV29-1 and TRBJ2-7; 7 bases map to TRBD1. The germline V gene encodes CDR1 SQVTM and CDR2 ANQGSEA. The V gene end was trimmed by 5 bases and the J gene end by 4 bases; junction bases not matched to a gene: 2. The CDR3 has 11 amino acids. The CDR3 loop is CSVNRGYEQYF. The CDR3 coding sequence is TGCAGCGTTAACAGGGGATACGAGCAGTACTTC.

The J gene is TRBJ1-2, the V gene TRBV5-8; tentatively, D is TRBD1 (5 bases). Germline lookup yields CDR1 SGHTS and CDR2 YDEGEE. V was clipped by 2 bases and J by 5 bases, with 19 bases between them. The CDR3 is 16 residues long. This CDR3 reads CASSLEGSGLWYGYTF. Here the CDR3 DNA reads TGTGCCAGCAGCTTAGAGGGTTCGGGGCTGTGGTATGGCTACACCTTC.

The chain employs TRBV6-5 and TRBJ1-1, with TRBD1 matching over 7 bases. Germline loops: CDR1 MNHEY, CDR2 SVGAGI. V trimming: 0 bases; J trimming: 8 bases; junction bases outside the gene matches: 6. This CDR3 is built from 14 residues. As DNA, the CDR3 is TGTGCCAGCAGTTACTCGGGGACAGAATTAGAAGCTTTCTTT. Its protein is CASSYSGTELEAFF.

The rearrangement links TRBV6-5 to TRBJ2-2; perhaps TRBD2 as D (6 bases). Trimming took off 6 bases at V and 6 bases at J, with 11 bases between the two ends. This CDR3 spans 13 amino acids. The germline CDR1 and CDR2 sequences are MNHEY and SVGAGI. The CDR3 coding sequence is TGTGCCAGCAGGCGGGATGTCGCCGGGGAGCTGTTTTTT. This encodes CASRRDVAGELFF.

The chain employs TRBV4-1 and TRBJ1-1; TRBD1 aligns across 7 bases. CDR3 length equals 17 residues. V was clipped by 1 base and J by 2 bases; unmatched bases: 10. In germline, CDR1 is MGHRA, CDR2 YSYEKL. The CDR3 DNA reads TGCGCCAGCAGCCAAGTTCTTTATGACAGGGCAAACACTGAAGCTTTCTTT. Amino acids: CASSQVLYDRANTEAFF.

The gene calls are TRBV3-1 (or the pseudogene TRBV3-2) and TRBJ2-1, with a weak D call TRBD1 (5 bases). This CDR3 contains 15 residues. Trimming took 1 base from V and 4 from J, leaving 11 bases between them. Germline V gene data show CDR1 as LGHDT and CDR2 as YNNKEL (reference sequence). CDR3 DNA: TGTGCCAGCAGCCAAGCTCAGGGCCGGTACAATGAGCAGTTCTTC. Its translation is CASSQAQGRYNEQFF.

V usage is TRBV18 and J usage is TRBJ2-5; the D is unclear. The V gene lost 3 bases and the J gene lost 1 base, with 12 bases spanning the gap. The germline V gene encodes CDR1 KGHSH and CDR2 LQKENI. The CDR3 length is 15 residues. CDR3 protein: CASSPEGLGQETQYF. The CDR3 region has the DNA TGTGCCAGCTCACCGGAAGGGTTAGGCCAAGAGACCCAGTACTTC.

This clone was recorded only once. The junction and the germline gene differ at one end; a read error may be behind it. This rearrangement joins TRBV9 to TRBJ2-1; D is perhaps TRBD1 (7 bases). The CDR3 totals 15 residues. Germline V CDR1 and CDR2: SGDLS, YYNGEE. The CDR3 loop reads CASNVQGRSYNEQFF. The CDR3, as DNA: TGTGCCAGCAACGTACAGGGGAGGTCCTACAATGAGCAGTTCTTC.

CDR3 bases: TGCGCCAGCAGCCAACAGACGAACACTGAAGCTTTCTTT. It encodes CASSQQTNTEAFF. V usage is TRBV5-1 and J usage is TRBJ1-1; D is unresolved. The CDR3 loop spans 13 amino acids. V dropped 4 bases and J dropped 1 base, with 8 bases sitting between them. Germline V gene sequence: CDR1 SGHRS, CDR2 YFSETQ. Variable domain in full (rest from reference TRBV5-1 and TRBJ1-1): KAGVTQTPRYLIKTRGQQVTLSCSPISGHRSVSWYQQTPGQGLQFLFEYFSETQRNKGNFPGRFSGRQFSNSRSEMNVSTLELGDSALYLCASSQQTNTEAFFGQGTRLTVV.

The CDR3 coding sequence is TGCGCCAGCAGCCAACATCCACCTCGTACAGGGGGCACCGGGGAGCTGTTTTTT. Residues: CASSQHPPRTGGTGELFF. The chain carries TRBV4-3 and TRBJ2-2, with TRBD1 identical over 8 bases. Germline CDR1 LGHNA, CDR2 YSLEER. This CDR3 is built from 18 residues. Trimming removed 2 bases from V and 4 bases from J; junction bases left unmatched: 12.

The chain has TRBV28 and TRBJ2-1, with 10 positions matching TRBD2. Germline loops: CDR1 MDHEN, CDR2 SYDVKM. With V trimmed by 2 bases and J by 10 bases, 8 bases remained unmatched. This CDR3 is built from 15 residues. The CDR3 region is CASSLRPSGSGEQFF. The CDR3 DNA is TGTGCCAGCAGTTTAAGGCCTAGCGGGAGTGGGGAGCAGTTCTTC.

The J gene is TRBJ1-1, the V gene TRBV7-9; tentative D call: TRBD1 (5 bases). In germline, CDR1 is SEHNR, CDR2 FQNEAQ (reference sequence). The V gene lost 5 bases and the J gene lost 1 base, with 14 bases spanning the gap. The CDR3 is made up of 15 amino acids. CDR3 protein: CASSPTDSWNTEAFF. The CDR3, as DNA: TGTGCCAGCAGCCCTACCGACAGCTGGAACACTGAAGCTTTCTTT.

CDR3 in amino acids: CASSQMGLQETQYF. The DNA of the CDR3 is TGTGCCAGCAGCCAAATGGGGCTGCAAGAGACCCAGTACTTC. This chain uses TRBV3-1 (or the pseudogene TRBV3-2) with TRBJ2-5; D possibly corresponds to TRBD1 (5 bases). CDR1 LGHDT and CDR2 YNNKEL come from the germline V gene (reference sequence). CDR3 length: 14 residues. V lost 2 bases and J 2 bases, leaving 9 bases between the germline ends.

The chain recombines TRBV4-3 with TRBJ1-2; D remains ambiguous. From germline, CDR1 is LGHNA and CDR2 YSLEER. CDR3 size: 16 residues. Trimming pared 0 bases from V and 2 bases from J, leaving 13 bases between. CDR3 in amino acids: CASSQDRLGFNYGYTF. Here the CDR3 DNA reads TGCGCCAGCAGCCAAGATCGGTTGGGCTTCAACTATGGCTACACCTTC.

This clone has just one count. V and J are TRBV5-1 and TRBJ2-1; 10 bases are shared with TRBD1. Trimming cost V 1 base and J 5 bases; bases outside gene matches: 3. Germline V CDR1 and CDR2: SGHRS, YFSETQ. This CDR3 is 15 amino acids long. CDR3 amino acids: CASSLRGTGDNEQFF. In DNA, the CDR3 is TGCGCCAGCAGCTTGAGAGGGACAGGGGACAATGAGCAGTTCTTC.